This T cell receptor beta chain appears in the sequencing data of a study of cytomegalovirus exposure and HLA in healthy donors. Study-wide findings and caveats: Under in vitro conditions, a few CMV-associated chains were confirmed as specific for CMV antigens.

Trimming cost V 8 bases and J 4 bases; bases outside gene matches: 4. Germline-derived CDR1 and CDR2 are MNHNS and SASEGT. The CDR3 loop spans 12 amino acids. Some clones are missing from TCRdb's copy, which holds only in-frame ones; the method was immunoSEQ multiplex PCR. The sample yields some 320,000 clones, around 90% seen once. Concerning this clone: Its antigen is unknown.

The rearrangement joins TRBV6-1 to TRBJ2-5; 7 bases are shared with TRBD1. This receptor was obtained from a woman younger than 45 in good health and CMV-seropositive. What was sequenced was PBMCs. CDR3 in amino acids: CASPRGRETQYF. CDR3 sequence (DNA): TGTGCCAGCCCCAGGGGGAGAGAGACCCAGTACTTC.